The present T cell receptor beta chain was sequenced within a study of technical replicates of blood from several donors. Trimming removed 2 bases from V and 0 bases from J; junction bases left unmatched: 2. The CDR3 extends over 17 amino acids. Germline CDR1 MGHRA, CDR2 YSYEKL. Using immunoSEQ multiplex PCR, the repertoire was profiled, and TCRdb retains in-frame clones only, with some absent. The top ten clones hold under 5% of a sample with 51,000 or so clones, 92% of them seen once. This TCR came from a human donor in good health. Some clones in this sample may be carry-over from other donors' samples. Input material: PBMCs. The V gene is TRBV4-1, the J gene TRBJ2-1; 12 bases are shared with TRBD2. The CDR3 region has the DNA TGCGCCAGCAGCCAAACGACTAGCGGGAGCTCCTACAATGAGCAGTTCTTC. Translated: CASSQTTSGSSYNEQFF.